This TCR beta chain stems from a study of T cells expressing NK-cell markers. Overall study results and limits: In roughly six donors, dominant NKG2C+ clonotypes were roughly 1.0-7.0% of CD8+ T cells.

The CDR3 covers 16 residues. TCRdb reanalyzed the 5' RACE reads and collapses them to one entry per CDR3 protein, without DNA. Seen in this sample are over 250,000 distinct CDR3 sequences; the ten most common clones hold about 4.2%. About this clonotype: Its target is not known.

The chain links TRBV21-1 to TRBJ1-5; the D call of TRBD1 rests on TCRdb alone, since no DNA is present to check it. TRBV21-1 is a recognized pseudogene. This clonotype was obtained from a woman aged 18-70 years in good health. The sample taken for sequencing was blood T cells: a sorted CD56 or NKG2C T cell subset, CD4+ or CD8+ T cells, or bulk PBMC T cells (not recorded which). This chain's CDR3 is CASSKAHPASNQPQHF.